The clone carrying this T cell receptor beta chain was found a few times. Its antigen is undetermined. Unmatched junction bases numbered 12, after V lost 5 bases and J lost 7 bases. This CDR3 has 15 residues. Germline V CDR1 and CDR2: DFQATT, SNEGSKA (reference sequence). This record belongs to a study of T-cell reconstitution after alpha-beta-depleted transplantation in children. Preparation of the TCRbeta library was carried out with unique molecular identifiers. TCRdb reprocessed the PCR reads with MiXCR, giving one entry per CDR3 protein. The sample has hundreds of thousands of distinct CDR3 sequences, approximately 14% seen once. Overall study findings and caveats: Reportedly, alpha-beta T cells present about two months post-transplant originated from several hundred expanded clones of graft origin.

Sequencing used PBMCs, obtained before TCRalphabeta/CD19-depleted stem cell transplant. This TCR came from a girl aged 2 to 10 with congenital amegakaryocytic thrombocytopenia, due to receive a stem cell transplant. The rearrangement links TRBV20-1 to TRBJ2-1, with 9 bases that match TRBD2. CDR3 amino acids: CSAVGLAGLTNEQFF. CDR3 DNA: TGCAGTGCTGTCGGCCTAGCGGGACTTACGAATGAGCAGTTCTTC.